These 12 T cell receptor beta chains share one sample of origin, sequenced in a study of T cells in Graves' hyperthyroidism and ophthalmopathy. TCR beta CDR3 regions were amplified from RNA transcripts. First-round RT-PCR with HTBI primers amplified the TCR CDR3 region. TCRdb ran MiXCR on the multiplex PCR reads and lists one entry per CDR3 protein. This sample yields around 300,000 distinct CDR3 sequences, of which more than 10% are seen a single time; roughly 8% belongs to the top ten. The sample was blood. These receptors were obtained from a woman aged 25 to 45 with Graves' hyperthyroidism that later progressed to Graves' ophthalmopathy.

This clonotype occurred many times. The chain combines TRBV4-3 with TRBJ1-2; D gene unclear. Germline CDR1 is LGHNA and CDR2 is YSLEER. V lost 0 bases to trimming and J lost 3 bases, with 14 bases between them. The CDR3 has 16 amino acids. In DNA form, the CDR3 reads TGCGCCAGCAGCCAAGATAGGCCCTTCCCCTACTATGGCTACACCTTC. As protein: CASSQDRPFPYYGYTF.

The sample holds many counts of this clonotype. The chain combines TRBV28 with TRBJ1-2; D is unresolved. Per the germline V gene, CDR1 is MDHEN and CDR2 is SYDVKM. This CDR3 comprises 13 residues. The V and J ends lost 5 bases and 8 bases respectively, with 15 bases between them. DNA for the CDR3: TGTGCCAGCAGTCCCCGGAACCTGGGGGGCTACACCTTC. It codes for CASSPRNLGGYTF.

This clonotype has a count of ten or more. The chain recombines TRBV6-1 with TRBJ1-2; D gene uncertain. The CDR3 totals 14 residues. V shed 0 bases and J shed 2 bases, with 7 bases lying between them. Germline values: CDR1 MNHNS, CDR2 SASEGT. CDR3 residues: CASSEAGSNYGYTF. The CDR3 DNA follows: TGTGCCAGCAGTGAAGCGGGCAGCAACTATGGCTACACCTTC.

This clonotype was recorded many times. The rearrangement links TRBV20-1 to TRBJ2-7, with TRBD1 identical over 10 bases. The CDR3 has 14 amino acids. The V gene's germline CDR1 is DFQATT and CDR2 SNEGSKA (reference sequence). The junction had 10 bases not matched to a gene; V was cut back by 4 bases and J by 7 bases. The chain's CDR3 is CSATARQGAGEQYF. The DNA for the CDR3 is TGCAGTGCTACCGCGAGACAGGGGGCTGGGGAGCAGTACTTC.

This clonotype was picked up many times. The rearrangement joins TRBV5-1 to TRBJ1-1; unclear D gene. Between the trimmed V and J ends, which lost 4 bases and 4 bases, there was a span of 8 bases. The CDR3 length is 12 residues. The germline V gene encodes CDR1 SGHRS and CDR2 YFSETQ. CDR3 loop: CASSLELTEAFF. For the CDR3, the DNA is TGCGCCAGCAGCCTAGAACTCACTGAAGCTTTCTTT.

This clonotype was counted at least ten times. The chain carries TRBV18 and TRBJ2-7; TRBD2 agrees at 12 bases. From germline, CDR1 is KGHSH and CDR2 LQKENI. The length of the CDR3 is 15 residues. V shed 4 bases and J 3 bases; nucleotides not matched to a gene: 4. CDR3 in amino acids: CASSRLAGANYEQYF. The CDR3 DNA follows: TGTGCCAGCTCACGACTAGCGGGAGCCAACTACGAGCAGTACTTC. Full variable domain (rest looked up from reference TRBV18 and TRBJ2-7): NAGVMQNPRHLVRRRGQEARLRCSPMKGHSHVYWYRQLPEEGLKFMVYLQKENIIDESGMPKERFSAEFPKEGPSILRIQQVVRGDSAAYFCASSRLAGANYEQYFGPGTRLTVT.

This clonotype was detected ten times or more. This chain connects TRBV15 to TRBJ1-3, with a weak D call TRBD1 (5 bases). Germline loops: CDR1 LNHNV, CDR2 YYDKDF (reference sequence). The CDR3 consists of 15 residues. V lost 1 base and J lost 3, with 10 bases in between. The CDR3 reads CATSRATDYGNTIYF. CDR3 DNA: TGTGCCACCAGCAGAGCGACAGACTATGGAAACACCATATATTTT. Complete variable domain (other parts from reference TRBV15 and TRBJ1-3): DAMVIQNPRYQVTQFGKPVTLSCSQTLNHNVMYWYQQKSSQAPKLLFHYYDKDFNNEADTPDNFQSRRPNTSFCFLDIRSPGLGDTAMYLCATSRATDYGNTIYFGEGSWLTVV.

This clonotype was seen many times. CDR3 protein: CSAPSLAGDWNEQFF. Written as DNA, the CDR3 is TGCAGTGCTCCCTCTCTTGCGGGAGATTGGAATGAGCAGTTCTTC. The rearrangement joins TRBV20-1 to TRBJ2-1; TRBD2 agrees at 7 bases. V shed 5 bases, J shed 7 bases, and the junction held 14 bases outside the gene matches. The CDR3 runs 15 residues. Germline V gene lookup returns CDR1 DFQATT and CDR2 SNEGSKA (reference sequence).

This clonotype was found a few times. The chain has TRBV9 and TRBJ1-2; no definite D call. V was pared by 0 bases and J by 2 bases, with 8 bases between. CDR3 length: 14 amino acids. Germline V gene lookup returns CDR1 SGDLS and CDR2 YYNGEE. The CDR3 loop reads CASSVEMGNYGYTF. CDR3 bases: TGTGCCAGCAGCGTAGAGATGGGGAACTATGGCTACACCTTC.

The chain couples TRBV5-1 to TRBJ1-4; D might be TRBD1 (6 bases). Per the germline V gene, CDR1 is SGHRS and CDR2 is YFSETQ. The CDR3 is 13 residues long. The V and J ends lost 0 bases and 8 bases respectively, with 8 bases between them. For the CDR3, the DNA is TGCGCCAGCAGCTTGGGCGGGGGCGAAAAACTGTTTTTT. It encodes CASSLGGGEKLFF.

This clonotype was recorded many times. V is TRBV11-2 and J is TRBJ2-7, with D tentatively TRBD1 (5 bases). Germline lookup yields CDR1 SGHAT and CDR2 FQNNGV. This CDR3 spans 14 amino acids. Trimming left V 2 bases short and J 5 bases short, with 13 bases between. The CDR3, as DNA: TGTGCCAGCAGCTTATCCAGGGCATGGGACGAGCAGTACTTC. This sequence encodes CASSLSRAWDEQYF.

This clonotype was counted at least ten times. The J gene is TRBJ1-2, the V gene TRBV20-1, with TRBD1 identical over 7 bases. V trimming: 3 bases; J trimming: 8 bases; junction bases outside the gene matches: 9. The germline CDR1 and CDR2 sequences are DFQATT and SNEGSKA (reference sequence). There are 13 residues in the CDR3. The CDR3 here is CSASRGGSIGYTF. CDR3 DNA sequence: TGCAGTGCTAGCAGAGGGGGCTCGATAGGCTACACCTTC.